Given below is one T cell receptor (beta chain) in context. This sample was taken from a study of blood T cell repertoires in COVID-19. Study summary: Collection of acute and convalescent COVID-19 samples took place in the United States, Italy and Spain. T cells, B-cell-depleted T cells, or PBMCs provided the cDNA or gDNA that served as material.

Method: immunoSEQ multiplex PCR; TCRdb's copy keeps in-frame clones and lacks some. The data show fewer than 200,000 clones, with over 60% seen just once and 3% to 4.5% held by the top ten. The CDR3 runs to 12 residues. V was trimmed by 6 bases and J by 9 bases, leaving 12 bases between them. The sequenced sample consisted of peripheral blood. The TCR sequence derives from a woman over 75 with acute or convalescent COVID-19. This chain links TRBV12-3 or TRBV12-4 with TRBJ2-1; perhaps TRBD1 as D (5 bases). CDR3 coding DNA: TGTGCCAGCAGCCGCCAGGGCATTGAGCAGTTCTTC. It yields the protein CASSRQGIEQFF.